The 23 T cell receptor beta chains below were found in one sample sequenced in a study of cytomegalovirus exposure and HLA in healthy donors. The PCR used 60 Vbeta and 13 Jbeta primers. Generated by immunoSEQ multiplex PCR, the TCRdb table keeps only in-frame clones and is missing some. Among 65,000 to 85,000 clones listed, about a tenth were seen once. The sample comprised PBMCs. The receptor source for this set is a man between 60 and 75 years old in good health and CMV-seropositive.

There are a few counts of this clone. The gene calls are TRBV7-8 and TRBJ2-5, with 7 bases matching TRBD2. Germline CDR1 reads SGHVS; CDR2 reads FQNEAQ. CDR3 length: 15 residues. V trimming: 5 bases; J trimming: 2 bases; junction bases outside the gene matches: 8. CDR3 bases: TGTGCCAGCAGCCTAAGCGGGACTACACAAGAGACCCAGTACTTC. As protein: CASSLSGTTQETQYF.

This clone was counted only a few times. The gene calls are TRBV28 and TRBJ2-7; TRBD1 aligns across 9 bases. The length of the CDR3 is 16 residues. Trimming at V came to 6 bases and at J to 0 bases, leaving 9 bases not matched to a gene. Germline CDR1 reads MDHEN; CDR2 reads SYDVKM. In nucleotides, the CDR3 is TGTGCCAGCAGCCCTGGACAGGGGAAGGTCTCCTACGAGCAGTACGTC. Translation gives CASSPGQGKVSYEQYV.

This rearrangement joins TRBV19 to TRBJ1-2, with no clear D. From germline, CDR1 is LNHDA and CDR2 SQIVND (reference sequence). Trimming took 5 bases from V and 4 from J, leaving 14 bases between them. The CDR3 contains 14 residues. CDR3 loop: CASSPPAGFYGYTF. The CDR3 nucleotides read TGTGCCAGTAGTCCCCCTGCGGGCTTCTATGGCTACACCTTC.

The chain has TRBV6-5 and TRBJ2-5, with 11 bases fitting TRBD1. CDR1 is MNHEY and CDR2 is SVGAGI in the germline V gene. V trimming: 6 bases; J trimming: 5 bases; junction bases outside the gene matches: 5. The CDR3 runs 14 residues. For the CDR3, the DNA is TGTGCCAGCAGGGACAGGGGGCGCTGGGAGACCCAGTACTTC. This translates into CASRDRGRWETQYF.

This chain uses TRBV5-1 with TRBJ2-2; TRBD1 matches at 7 bases. The CDR3 extends over 15 amino acids. The junction had 5 bases not matched to a gene; V was cut back by 4 bases and J by 2 bases. The germline gives CDR1 SGHRS, CDR2 YFSETQ. As DNA, the CDR3 is TGCGCCAGCAGCGTGACAGGGACAAACACCGGGGAGCTGTTTTTT. As protein: CASSVTGTNTGELFF.

The chain couples TRBV28 to TRBJ1-5; perhaps TRBD1 as D (6 bases). This CDR3 comprises 15 residues. V was cut by 5 bases and J by 7 bases, with 18 bases left in between. Looked up from germline, CDR1 is MDHEN and CDR2 is SYDVKM. DNA for the CDR3: TGTGCCAGCAGTCCCCTAGTGGGGGCACGACAGCCCCAGCATTTT. It is translated as CASSPLVGARQPQHF.

This clone was detected only a few times. The CDR3 loop reads CASSEAVGRAYEQYF. CDR3 in DNA: TGTGCCAGCAGTGAAGCCGTGGGGCGAGCCTACGAGCAGTACTTC. V and J are TRBV6-1 and TRBJ2-7; D is possibly TRBD1 (5 bases). The V gene's germline CDR1 is MNHNS and CDR2 SASEGT. This CDR3 comprises 15 residues. V was shortened by 0 bases and J by 2 bases, with 11 bases between the two germline ends.

This clone has only a few counts. The chain employs TRBV27 and TRBJ2-7; 12 bases line up with TRBD1. With 6 bases clipped from V and 6 bases from J, the junction kept 3 bases outside the gene matches. The CDR3 has 13 residues. Germline CDR1 MNHEY, CDR2 SMNVEV (reference sequence). CDR3 region: CASSGTGGLEQYF. In DNA, the CDR3 is TGTGCCAGCAGCGGGACAGGGGGCCTCGAGCAGTACTTC.

This clone turned up a few times. The rearrangement links TRBV5-1 to TRBJ2-1; TRBD2 aligns across 9 bases. The germline gives CDR1 SGHRS, CDR2 YFSETQ. The CDR3 has 16 residues. The V segment lost 0 bases and the J segment 5 bases; nucleotides outside the gene matches: 6. The CDR3 DNA reads TGCGCCAGCAGCTTGGGGGTTAGCGGGGGCAACAATGAGCAGTTCTTC. Its protein product is CASSLGVSGGNNEQFF.

J is TRBJ2-3 and V is TRBV5-1, with 8 bases fitting TRBD1. Germline V gives CDR1 SGHRS, CDR2 YFSETQ. With 5 bases clipped from V and 3 bases from J, the junction kept 17 bases outside the gene matches. The CDR3 is 18 residues long. CDR3 residues: CASSLDRGPTDITDTQYF. CDR3 coding DNA: TGCGCCAGCAGTTTAGACAGGGGACCTACCGATATTACAGATACGCAGTATTTT. The whole variable domain, remainder taken from reference TRBV5-1 and TRBJ2-3, is KAGVTQTPRYLIKTRGQQVTLSCSPISGHRSVSWYQQTPGQGLQFLFEYFSETQRNKGNFPGRFSGRQFSNSRSEMNVSTLELGDSALYLCASSLDRGPTDITDTQYFGPGTRLTVL.

This clone was counted a single time. The chain recombines TRBV18 with TRBJ2-7; D might be TRBD2 (5 bases). The CDR3 spans 13 residues. Germline V gene data show CDR1 as KGHSH and CDR2 as LQKENI. Trimming stripped 2 bases from V and 6 bases from J, with 11 bases between. In nucleotides, the CDR3 is TGTGCCAGCTCACCAAACCCGCTAGCCGAGCAGTACGTC. Protein product: CASSPNPLAEQYV.

J is TRBJ2-5 and V is TRBV11-3; 9 bases agree with TRBD2. CDR1 and CDR2 from the germline V gene are SGHNT and YENEEA. The CDR3 covers 15 residues. Trimming removed 3 bases from V and 2 bases from J; junction bases left unmatched: 4. CDR3 residues: CASSLASGMQETQYF. The CDR3 DNA sequence: TGTGCCAGCAGCTTGGCTAGCGGGATGCAAGAGACCCAGTACTTC.

This clone has only a few counts. This chain joins TRBV2 and TRBJ2-7, with TRBD1 matching 10 bases. The germline gives CDR1 SNHLY, CDR2 FYNNEI. V lost 6 bases to trimming and J lost 5 bases; unmatched junction nucleotides: 7. The CDR3 loop spans 14 amino acids. The CDR3 nucleotides are TGTGCCAGCAGCCGAGACAGGGGGCGCGACGAGCAGTACTTC. Translation: CASSRDRGRDEQYF.

This clone was seen only a few times. The rearrangement links TRBV4-1 to TRBJ2-3; 11 positions agree with TRBD2. V shed 0 bases, J shed 1 base, and the junction held 6 bases outside the gene matches. Germline CDR1 and CDR2: MGHRA and YSYEKL. The CDR3 is made up of 18 amino acids. The CDR3: CASSQEETSGEGTDTQYF. The CDR3 DNA follows: TGCGCCAGCAGCCAAGAGGAGACTAGCGGGGAAGGCACAGATACGCAGTATTTT.

This clone was seen only a few times. The chain has TRBV25-1 and TRBJ1-2, with D possibly matching TRBD1 (5 bases). CDR3 size: 13 residues. Trimming removed 1 base at V and 4 bases at J, with 7 bases between. Germline V gene lookup returns CDR1 MGHDK and CDR2 SYGVNS. The CDR3 sequence: CASSESGGYGYTF. The CDR3 DNA sequence: TGTGCCAGCAGTGAATCCGGGGGCTATGGCTACACCTTC.

This chain uses TRBV4-2 with TRBJ1-5; D is ambiguous. The germline V gene has CDR1 LGHNA and CDR2 YNFKEQ. The ends were cut back, 0 bases at V and 8 bases at J, with 11 bases in the middle. The CDR3 is made up of 14 amino acids. Here the CDR3 DNA reads TGTGCCAGCAGCCAAGATCGGGGAGACGAGCCCCAGCATTTT. This translates into CASSQDRGDEPQHF.

This chain joins TRBV5-1 and TRBJ1-3; D is ambiguous. This CDR3 contains 13 residues. V was pared by 0 bases and J by 4 bases, with 5 bases between. The V gene's germline CDR1 is SGHRS and CDR2 YFSETQ. CDR3 protein: CASSLVEGNTIYF. CDR3 DNA sequence: TGCGCCAGCAGCTTGGTTGAGGGAAACACCATATATTTT.

This clone turned up a few times. The chain has TRBV7-2 and TRBJ1-4, with TRBD1 as a possible D gene (6 bases). V was clipped by 3 bases and J by 4 bases, with 12 bases between them. This CDR3 is 15 amino acids long. Germline lookup yields CDR1 SGHTA and CDR2 FQGNSA. The CDR3 loop is CASSLNGQLNEKLFF. In DNA form, the CDR3 reads TGTGCCAGCAGCTTGAACGGACAGCTTAATGAAAAACTGTTTTTT.

The chain combines TRBV19 with TRBJ1-4; D possibly corresponds to TRBD1 (6 bases). V was trimmed by 5 bases and J by 7 bases, leaving 11 bases between them. The CDR3 is made up of 13 amino acids. Germline CDR1 reads LNHDA; CDR2 reads SQIVND (reference sequence). CDR3 sequence (DNA): TGTGCCAGTAGTTCAGGGGCTCGTGAAAAACTGTTTTTT. Translation: CASSSGAREKLFF. The full variable domain, rest sourced from reference TRBV19 and TRBJ1-4, is DGGITQSPKYLFRKEGQNVTLSCEQNLNHDAMYWYRQDPGQGLRLIYYSQIVNDFQKGDIAEGYSVSREKKESFPLTVTSAQKNPTAFYLCASSSGAREKLFFGSGTQLSVL.

The chain couples TRBV5-1 to TRBJ2-2, with TRBD1 matching 9 bases. V dropped 0 bases and J dropped 4; count of bases not matched to a gene: 4. This CDR3 is 16 amino acids long. The germline CDR1 and CDR2 sequences are SGHRS and YFSETQ. The CDR3 region has the DNA TGCGCCAGCAGCTTGGTACAGGGGGCTAGCACCGGGGAGCTGTTTTTT. Its translation is CASSLVQGASTGELFF. Together with reference TRBV5-1 and TRBJ2-2, the CDR3 gives the full variable domain: KAGVTQTPRYLIKTRGQQVTLSCSPISGHRSVSWYQQTPGQGLQFLFEYFSETQRNKGNFPGRFSGRQFSNSRSEMNVSTLELGDSALYLCASSLVQGASTGELFFGEGSRLTVL.

This clone turned up a few times. V is TRBV30 and J is TRBJ1-5, with 9 bases aligning to TRBD1. The V gene end was trimmed by 3 bases and the J gene end by 3 bases; junction bases not matched to a gene: 6. Germline V CDR1 and CDR2: GTSNPN, SVGIG (reference sequence). The CDR3 totals 15 residues. For the CDR3, the DNA is TGTGCCTGGAGGAGGACAGGGGCCACCAATCAGCCCCAGCATTTT. As protein: CAWRRTGATNQPQHF.

This clone was seen only a few times. The rearrangement links TRBV7-9 to TRBJ2-3, with TRBD2 matching over 8 bases. The CDR3 contains 16 residues. With V trimmed by 5 bases and J by 5 bases, 12 bases remained unmatched. The germline V gene encodes CDR1 SEHNR and CDR2 FQNEAQ (reference sequence). The CDR3 protein is CASSHDLAGRGDTQYF. Here the CDR3 DNA reads TGTGCCAGCAGCCATGATCTGGCCGGGAGGGGAGATACGCAGTATTTT.

This clone was recorded many times. The chain has TRBV28 and TRBJ1-1; D is ambiguous. This CDR3 spans 12 amino acids. Germline V CDR1 and CDR2: MDHEN, SYDVKM. V was pared by 4 bases and J by 11 bases, with 14 bases between. The CDR3 loop reads CASSYQTSWAFF. The DNA for the CDR3 is TGTGCCAGCAGTTACCAGACATCATGGGCTTTCTTT.